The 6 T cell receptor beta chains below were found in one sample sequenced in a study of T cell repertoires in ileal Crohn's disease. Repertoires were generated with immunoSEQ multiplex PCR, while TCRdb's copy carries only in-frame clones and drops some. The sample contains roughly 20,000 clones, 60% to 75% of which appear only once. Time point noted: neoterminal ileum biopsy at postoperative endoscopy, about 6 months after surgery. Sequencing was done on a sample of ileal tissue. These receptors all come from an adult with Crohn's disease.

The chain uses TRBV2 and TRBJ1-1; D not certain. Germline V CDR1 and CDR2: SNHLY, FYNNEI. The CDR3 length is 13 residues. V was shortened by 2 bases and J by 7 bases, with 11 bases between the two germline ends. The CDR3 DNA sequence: TGTGCCAGCAGTGAATACCCAGCAGGTGAAGCTTTCTTT. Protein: CASSEYPAGEAFF.

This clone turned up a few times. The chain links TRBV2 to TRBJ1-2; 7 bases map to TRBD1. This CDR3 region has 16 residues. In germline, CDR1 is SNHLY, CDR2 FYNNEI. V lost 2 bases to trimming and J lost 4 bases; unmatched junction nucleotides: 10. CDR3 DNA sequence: TGTGCCAGCAGTGAATCAGCGGTAGCAGGGGGCTATGGCTACACCTTC. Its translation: CASSESAVAGGYGYTF.

As DNA, the CDR3 is TGCGCCAGCAGCCACGGGACAGTGAACTCCTACGAGCAGTACTTC. Its protein product is CASSHGTVNSYEQYF. V gene TRBV4-3 combines with J gene TRBJ2-7, with 7 bases that match TRBD1. The CDR3 consists of 15 residues. J lost 0 bases, V lost 3 bases, and 5 bases had no gene match. The germline gives CDR1 LGHNA, CDR2 YSLEER.

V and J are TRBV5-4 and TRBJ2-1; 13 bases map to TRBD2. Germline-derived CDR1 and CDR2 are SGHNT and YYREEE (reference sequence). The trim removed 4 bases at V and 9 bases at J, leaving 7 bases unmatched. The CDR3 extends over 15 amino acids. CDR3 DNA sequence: TGTGCCAGCAGCATCGGACTAGCGGGAGTCAGTGAGCAGTTCTTC. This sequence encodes CASSIGLAGVSEQFF.

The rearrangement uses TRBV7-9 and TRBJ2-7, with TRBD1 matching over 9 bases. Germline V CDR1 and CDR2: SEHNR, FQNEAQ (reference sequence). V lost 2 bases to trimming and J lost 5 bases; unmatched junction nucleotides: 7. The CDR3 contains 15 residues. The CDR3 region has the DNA TGTGCCAGCAGCTTATTCGGGACAGGGATAAACGAGCAGTACTTC. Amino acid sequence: CASSLFGTGINEQYF.

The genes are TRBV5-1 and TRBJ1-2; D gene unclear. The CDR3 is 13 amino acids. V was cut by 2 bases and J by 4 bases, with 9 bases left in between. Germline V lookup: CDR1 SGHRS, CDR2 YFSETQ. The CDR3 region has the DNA TGCGCCAGCAGCTTCGAAGCTGTCTATGGCTACACCTTC. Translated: CASSFEAVYGYTF.